A single sample gave rise to the 15 T cell receptor beta chains below, sequenced in a study of shared clonotypes between healthy human individuals. Generated by immunoSEQ multiplex PCR, the TCRdb table keeps only in-frame clones and is missing some. The table includes nearly 500,000 clones, around 78% detected once. The sequenced sample consisted of PBMCs. Every receptor here comes from a woman in her forties in good health. Some clones in this sample may be carry-over from other donors' samples.

V usage is TRBV19 and J usage is TRBJ1-5; D remains unclear. This CDR3 is 15 amino acids long. CDR1 and CDR2 from the germline V gene are LNHDA and SQIVND (reference sequence). Between the trimmed V and J ends, which lost 0 bases and 2 bases, there was a span of 8 bases. Here the CDR3 reads CASSIEVQGNQPQHF. The CDR3 coding sequence is TGTGCCAGTAGTATAGAGGTTCAGGGCAATCAGCCCCAGCATTTT.

The gene calls are TRBV28 and TRBJ2-7, with TRBD2 matching 13 bases. The CDR3 sequence is 15 residues long. The V gene's germline CDR1 is MDHEN and CDR2 SYDVKM. Germline trimming cut 7 bases from V and 2 bases from J; bases unmatched to any gene: 5. The DNA for the CDR3 is TGTGCCAGCACGATTACTAGCGGGAGGGCCTACGAGCAGTACTTC. Translating gives CASTITSGRAYEQYF.

The chain joins TRBV21-1 to TRBJ1-2. TRBV21-1 represents a pseudogene. The CDR3 has 16 residues. This CDR3 is CASSKTGTRENYGYTF. The CDR3, as DNA: TGTGCCAGCAGCAAAACCGGGACCCGAGAAAACTATGGCTACACCTTC.

The gene calls are TRBV14 and TRBJ2-7; D gene unclear. Deletions cut 0 bases from V and 2 bases from J, with 8 bases between. The CDR3 has 14 amino acids. The germline CDR1 and CDR2 sequences are SGHDN and FVKESK. Here the CDR3 reads CASSQDGFPYEQYF. The DNA of the CDR3 is TGTGCCAGCAGCCAAGATGGGTTCCCCTACGAGCAGTACTTC.

In the case of this clone: This likely reflects a read error, since a far larger clone is one base away. The identical CDR3 is also encoded by other nucleotide sequences in the sample. V and J are TRBV5-4 and TRBJ1-3, with a tentative D call TRBD1 (6 bases). This CDR3 has 16 amino acids. The germline V gene has CDR1 SGHNT and CDR2 YYREEE (reference sequence). The CDR3 DNA follows: TGTGCCAGCAGCTGGGGGACAAGGGCCTCTGGAAACACCATATATTTC. Protein product: CASSWGTRASGNTIYF.

This clone was seen at least ten times. The chain links TRBV28 to TRBJ2-6, with D perhaps TRBD1 (6 bases). CDR1 and CDR2 (germline): MDHEN, SYDVKM. The CDR3 is 16 amino acids. V dropped 5 bases and J dropped 0 bases, with 11 bases sitting between them. DNA for the CDR3: TGTGCCAGCAGTCTCCGGACAGCCTCTGGGGCCAACGTCCTGACTTTC. Translating gives CASSLRTASGANVLTF.

The rearrangement uses TRBV18 and TRBJ1-2, with D possibly TRBD1 on 5 matching bases. Germline V lookup: CDR1 KGHSH, CDR2 LQKENI. The CDR3 totals 15 residues. The germline V and J ends were trimmed by 8 bases and 8 bases, with 24 bases remaining between them. The CDR3 region is CASIPLRGPPGGYTF. CDR3 in DNA: TGTGCCAGCATCCCTCTAAGGGGCCCCCCTGGCGGCTACACCTTC.

The chain joins TRBV5-1 to TRBJ2-1, with 12 bases that match TRBD2. This CDR3 is 17 amino acids long. The germline V gene has CDR1 SGHRS and CDR2 YFSETQ. The trim removed 5 bases at V and 0 bases at J, leaving 6 bases unmatched. CDR3 DNA: TGCGCCAGCAGTCGGACTAGCGGGGACTTCTCCTACAATGAGCAGTTCTTC. Protein sequence: CASSRTSGDFSYNEQFF.

The V gene is TRBV7-3, the J gene TRBJ2-1, with 14 nucleotides matching TRBD2. V gave up 1 base and J gave up 7 bases; unmatched junction bases: 3. The germline CDR1 and CDR2 sequences are SGHTA and FQGTGA. CDR3 length equals 16 residues. CDR3 DNA sequence: TGTGCCAGCAGCTTAAGGACTAGCGGGAGGCTAAATGAGCAGTTCTTC. It yields the protein CASSLRTSGRLNEQFF.

This sequence joins TRBV28 and TRBJ2-7, with D uncertain. V lost 3 bases, J lost 4 bases, and 10 bases lay in between. The germline V gene has CDR1 MDHEN and CDR2 SYDVKM. The CDR3 loop spans 13 amino acids. CDR3 sequence: CASSLPSTYEQYF. The CDR3 nucleotides are TGTGCCAGCAGTTTGCCCTCTACTTACGAGCAGTACTTC.

The chain has TRBV7-3 and TRBJ1-2, with D possibly matching TRBD1 (5 bases). CDR1 is SGHTA and CDR2 is FQGTGA in the germline V gene. The V end was cut by 5 bases, the J end by 4 bases, with 17 bases between. The CDR3 has 15 residues. For the CDR3, the DNA is TGTGCCAGCAGCCCGAAGACGGGACCTCTCTATGGCTACACCTTC. Protein sequence: CASSPKTGPLYGYTF.

This clone was seen more than once but under ten times. This sequence joins TRBV19 and TRBJ1-5; no clear D gene. CDR3 length: 12 amino acids. CDR1 LNHDA and CDR2 SQIVND come from the germline V gene (reference sequence). Trimming cost V 4 bases and J 6 bases, with 7 bases left between them. CDR3 loop: CASSTYRQPQHF. CDR3 sequence (DNA): TGTGCCAGTAGTACTTACCGTCAGCCCCAGCATTTT.

The chain recombines TRBV5-1 with TRBJ1-5, with D unresolved. The CDR3 is 14 residues long. CDR1 is SGHRS and CDR2 is YFSETQ in the germline V gene. The germline V and J ends were trimmed by 4 bases and 4 bases, with 12 bases remaining between them. Here the CDR3 DNA reads TGCGCCAGCAGCGTAGACATGGAAAATCAGCCCCAGCATTTT. It yields the protein CASSVDMENQPQHF. Using reference TRBV5-1 and TRBJ1-5 for the parts outside the CDR3, the full variable domain is KAGVTQTPRYLIKTRGQQVTLSCSPISGHRSVSWYQQTPGQGLQFLFEYFSETQRNKGNFPGRFSGRQFSNSRSEMNVSTLELGDSALYLCASSVDMENQPQHFGDGTRLSIL.

Points on this clone: The sample has other DNA sequences that encode this CDR3 too. The J gene is TRBJ2-3, the V gene TRBV7-3, with D unresolved. Germline values: CDR1 SGHTA, CDR2 FQGTGA. V was shortened by 2 bases and J by 1 base, with 10 bases between the two germline ends. The CDR3 is 15 amino acids. This CDR3 is CASSLGPRGTDTQYF. Here the CDR3 DNA reads TGTGCCAGCAGCTTAGGGCCCCGGGGCACAGATACGCAGTATTTT.

The chain links TRBV6-6 to TRBJ2-5, with D possibly being TRBD2 (6 bases). The J call may be in error: the DNA end matches TRBJ2-7 better. CDR1 is MNHNY, CDR2 SVGAGI, per germline (reference sequence). The CDR3 totals 14 residues. In nucleotides, the CDR3 is TGTGCCAGCAGGGGGGGAGCAACCTCCTACGAGCAGTACTTC. As protein: CASRGGATSYEQYF.